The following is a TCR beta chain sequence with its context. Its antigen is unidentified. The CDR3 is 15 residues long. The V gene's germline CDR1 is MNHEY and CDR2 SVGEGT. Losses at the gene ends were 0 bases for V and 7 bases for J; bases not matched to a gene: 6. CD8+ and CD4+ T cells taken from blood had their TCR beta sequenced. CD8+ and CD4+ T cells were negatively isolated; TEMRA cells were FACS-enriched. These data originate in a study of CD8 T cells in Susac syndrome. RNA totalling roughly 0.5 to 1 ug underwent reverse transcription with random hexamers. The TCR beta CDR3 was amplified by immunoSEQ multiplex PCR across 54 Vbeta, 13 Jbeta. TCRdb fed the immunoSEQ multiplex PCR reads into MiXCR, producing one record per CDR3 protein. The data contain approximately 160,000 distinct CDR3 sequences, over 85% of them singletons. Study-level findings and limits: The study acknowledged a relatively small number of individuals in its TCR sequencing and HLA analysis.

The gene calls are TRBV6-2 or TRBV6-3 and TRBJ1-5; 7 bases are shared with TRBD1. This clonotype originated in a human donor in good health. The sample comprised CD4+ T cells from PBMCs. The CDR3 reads CASSYSRGRRQPQHF. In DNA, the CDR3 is TGTGCCAGCAGTTACTCGAGGGGGCGCAGGCAGCCCCAGCATTTT.